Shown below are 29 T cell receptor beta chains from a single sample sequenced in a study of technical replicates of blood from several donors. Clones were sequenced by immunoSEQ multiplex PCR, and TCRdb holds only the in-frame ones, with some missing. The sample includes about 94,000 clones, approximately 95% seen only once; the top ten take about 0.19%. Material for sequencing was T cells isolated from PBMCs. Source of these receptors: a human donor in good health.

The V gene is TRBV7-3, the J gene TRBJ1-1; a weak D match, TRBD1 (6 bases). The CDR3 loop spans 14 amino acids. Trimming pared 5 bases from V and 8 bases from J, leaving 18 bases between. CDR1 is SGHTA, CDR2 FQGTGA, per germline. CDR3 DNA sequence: TGTGCCAGCAGCGTAGACAGGTTGGCCCCCGAAGCTTTCTTT. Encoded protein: CASSVDRLAPEAFF.

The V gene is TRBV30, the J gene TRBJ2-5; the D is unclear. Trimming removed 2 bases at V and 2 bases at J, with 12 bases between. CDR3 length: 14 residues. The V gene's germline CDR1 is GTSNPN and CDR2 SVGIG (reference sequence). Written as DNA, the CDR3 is TGTGCCTGGAGTCCCCGCCTAGATCAAGAGACCCAGTACTTC. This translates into CAWSPRLDQETQYF.

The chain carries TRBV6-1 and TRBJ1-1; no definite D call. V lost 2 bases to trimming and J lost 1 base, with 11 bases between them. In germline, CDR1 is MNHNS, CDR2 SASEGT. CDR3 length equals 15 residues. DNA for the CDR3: TGTGCCAGCAGTGAATCGAGCCCAGGGAACACTGAAGCTTTCTTT. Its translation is CASSESSPGNTEAFF.

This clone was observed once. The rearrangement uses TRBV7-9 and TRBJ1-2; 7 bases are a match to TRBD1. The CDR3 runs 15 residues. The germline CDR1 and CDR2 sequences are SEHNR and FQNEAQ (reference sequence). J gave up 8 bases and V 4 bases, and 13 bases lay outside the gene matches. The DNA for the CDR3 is TGTGCCAGCAGCTCAACCGGACAGGCGATGAGGGGCTACACCTTC. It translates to CASSSTGQAMRGYTF.

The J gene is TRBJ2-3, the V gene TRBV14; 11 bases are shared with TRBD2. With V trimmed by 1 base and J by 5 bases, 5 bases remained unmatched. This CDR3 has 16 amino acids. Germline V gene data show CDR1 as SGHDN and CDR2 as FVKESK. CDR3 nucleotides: TGTGCCAGCAGCCAAGGTAGCGGGAGGGCCGGAGATACGCAGTATTTT. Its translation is CASSQGSGRAGDTQYF.

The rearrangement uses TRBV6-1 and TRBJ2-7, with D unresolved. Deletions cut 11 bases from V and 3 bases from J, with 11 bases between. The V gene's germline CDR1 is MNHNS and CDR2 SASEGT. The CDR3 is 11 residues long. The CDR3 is CACGQDYEQYF. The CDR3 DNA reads TGTGCCTGTGGGCAGGACTACGAGCAGTACTTC.

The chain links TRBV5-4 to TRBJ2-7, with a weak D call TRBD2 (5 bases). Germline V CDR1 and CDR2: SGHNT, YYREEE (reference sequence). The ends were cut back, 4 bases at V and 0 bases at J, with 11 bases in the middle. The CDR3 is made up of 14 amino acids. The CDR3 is CASSPDYSSYEQYF. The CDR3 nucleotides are TGTGCCAGCAGCCCCGACTACAGCTCCTACGAGCAGTACTTC.

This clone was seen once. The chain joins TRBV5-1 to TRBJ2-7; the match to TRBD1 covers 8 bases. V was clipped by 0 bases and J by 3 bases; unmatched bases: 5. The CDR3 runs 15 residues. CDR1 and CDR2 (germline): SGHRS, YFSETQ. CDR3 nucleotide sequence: TGCGCCAGCAGCTTGGAACAGGGGGTAGGCTACGAGCAGTACTTC. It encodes CASSLEQGVGYEQYF.

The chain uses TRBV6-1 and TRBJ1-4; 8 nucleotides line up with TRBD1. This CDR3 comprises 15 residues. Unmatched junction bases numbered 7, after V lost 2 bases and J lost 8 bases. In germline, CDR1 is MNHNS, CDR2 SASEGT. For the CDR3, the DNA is TGTGCCAGCAGTGAACAGGGGGCAGGGTACGAAAAACTGTTTTTT. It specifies CASSEQGAGYEKLFF.

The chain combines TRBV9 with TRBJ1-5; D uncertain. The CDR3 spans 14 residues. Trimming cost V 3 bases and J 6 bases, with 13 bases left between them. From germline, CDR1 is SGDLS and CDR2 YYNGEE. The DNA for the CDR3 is TGTGCCAGCAGCGCCTCGTCTATCGGTCAGCCCCAGCATTTT. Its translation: CASSASSIGQPQHF.

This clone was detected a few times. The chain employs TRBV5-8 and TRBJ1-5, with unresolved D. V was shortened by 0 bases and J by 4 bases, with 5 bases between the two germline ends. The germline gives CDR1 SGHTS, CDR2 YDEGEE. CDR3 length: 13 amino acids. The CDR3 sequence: CASSLARNQPQHF. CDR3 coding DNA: TGTGCCAGCAGCTTGGCGAGGAATCAGCCCCAGCATTTT.

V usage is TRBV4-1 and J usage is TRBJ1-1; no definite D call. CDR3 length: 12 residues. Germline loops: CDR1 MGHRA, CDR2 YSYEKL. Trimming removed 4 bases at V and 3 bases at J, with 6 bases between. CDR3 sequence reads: CASSLPYTEAFF. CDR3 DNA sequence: TGCGCCAGCAGCCTTCCATACACTGAAGCTTTCTTT.

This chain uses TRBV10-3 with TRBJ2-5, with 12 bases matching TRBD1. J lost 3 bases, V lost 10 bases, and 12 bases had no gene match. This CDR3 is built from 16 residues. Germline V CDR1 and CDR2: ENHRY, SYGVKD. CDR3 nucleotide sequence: TGTGCCACCGAGACAGGGACAGGGGGCCTCGAAGAGACCCAGTACTTC. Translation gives CATETGTGGLEETQYF.

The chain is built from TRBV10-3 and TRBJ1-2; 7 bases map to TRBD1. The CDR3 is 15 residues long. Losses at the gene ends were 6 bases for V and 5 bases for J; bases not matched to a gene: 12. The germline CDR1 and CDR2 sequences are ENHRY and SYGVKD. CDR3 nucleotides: TGTGCCATCAGAGAAACAGGGGACTTCGGGTATGGCTACACCTTC. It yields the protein CAIRETGDFGYGYTF.

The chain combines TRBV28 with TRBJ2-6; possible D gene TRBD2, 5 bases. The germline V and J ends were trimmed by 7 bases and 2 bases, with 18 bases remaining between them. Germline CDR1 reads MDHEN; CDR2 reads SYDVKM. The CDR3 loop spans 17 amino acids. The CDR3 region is CASNSDFPLAGANVLTF. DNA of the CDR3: TGTGCCAGCAACTCGGACTTCCCCCTAGCTGGGGCCAACGTCCTGACTTTC.

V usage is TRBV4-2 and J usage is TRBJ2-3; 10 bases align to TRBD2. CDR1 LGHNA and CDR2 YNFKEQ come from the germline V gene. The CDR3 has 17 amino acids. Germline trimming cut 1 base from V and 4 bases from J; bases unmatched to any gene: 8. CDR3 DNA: TGTGCCAGCAGCCAAGTCGGAGCGGGGGGGGTTGCAGATACGCAGTATTTT. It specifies CASSQVGAGGVADTQYF.

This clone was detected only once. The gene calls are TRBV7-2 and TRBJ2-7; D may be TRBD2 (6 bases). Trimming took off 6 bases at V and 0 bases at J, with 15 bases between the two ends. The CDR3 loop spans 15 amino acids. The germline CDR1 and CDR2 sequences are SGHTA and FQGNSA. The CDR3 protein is CASSSTSRSSYEQYF. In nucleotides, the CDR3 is TGTGCCAGCAGTTCGACTAGTCGGAGCTCCTACGAGCAGTACTTC.

In DNA form, the CDR3 reads TGTGCCAGCAGCGCTACGGAGGGCGGCTACACCTTC. This sequence encodes CASSATEGGYTF. V is TRBV7-9 and J is TRBJ1-2; D is uncertain. Trimming cost V 5 bases and J 8 bases, with 12 bases left between them. This CDR3 region has 12 residues. The germline V gene encodes CDR1 SEHNR and CDR2 FQNEAQ (reference sequence).

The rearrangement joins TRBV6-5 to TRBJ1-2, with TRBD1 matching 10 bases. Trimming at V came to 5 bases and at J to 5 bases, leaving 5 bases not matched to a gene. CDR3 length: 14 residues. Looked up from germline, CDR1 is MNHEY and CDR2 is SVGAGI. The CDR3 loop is CASSLGQGGYGYTF. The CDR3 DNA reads TGTGCCAGCAGTCTCGGACAGGGGGGGTATGGCTACACCTTC.

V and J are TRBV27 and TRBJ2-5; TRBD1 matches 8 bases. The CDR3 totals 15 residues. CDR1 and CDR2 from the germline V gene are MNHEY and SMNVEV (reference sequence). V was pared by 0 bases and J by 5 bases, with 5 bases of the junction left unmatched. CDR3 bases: TGTGCCAGCAGTTTATCGTGGACAGGGCATGAGACCCAGTACTTC. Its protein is CASSLSWTGHETQYF.

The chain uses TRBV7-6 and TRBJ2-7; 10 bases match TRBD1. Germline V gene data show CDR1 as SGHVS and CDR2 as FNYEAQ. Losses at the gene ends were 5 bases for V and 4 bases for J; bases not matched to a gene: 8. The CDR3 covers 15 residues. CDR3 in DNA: TGTGCCAGCAGCCAAACGGACAGGGGGTCTTACGAGCAGTACTTC. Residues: CASSQTDRGSYEQYF. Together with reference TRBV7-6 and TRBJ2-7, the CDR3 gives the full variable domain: GAGVSQSPRYKVTKRGQDVALRCDPISGHVSLYWYRQALGQGPEFLTYFNYEAQQDKSGLPNDRFSAERPEGSISTLTIQRTEQRDSAMYRCASSQTDRGSYEQYFGPGTRLTVT.

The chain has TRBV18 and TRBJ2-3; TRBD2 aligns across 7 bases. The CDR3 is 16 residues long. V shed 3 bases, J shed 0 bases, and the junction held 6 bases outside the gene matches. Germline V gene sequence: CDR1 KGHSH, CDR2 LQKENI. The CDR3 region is CASSPIPAGSTDTQYF. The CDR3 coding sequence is TGTGCCAGCTCACCCATCCCAGCGGGGAGCACAGATACGCAGTATTTT. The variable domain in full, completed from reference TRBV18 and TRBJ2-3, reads NAGVMQNPRHLVRRRGQEARLRCSPMKGHSHVYWYRQLPEEGLKFMVYLQKENIIDESGMPKERFSAEFPKEGPSILRIQQVVRGDSAAYFCASSPIPAGSTDTQYFGPGTRLTVL.

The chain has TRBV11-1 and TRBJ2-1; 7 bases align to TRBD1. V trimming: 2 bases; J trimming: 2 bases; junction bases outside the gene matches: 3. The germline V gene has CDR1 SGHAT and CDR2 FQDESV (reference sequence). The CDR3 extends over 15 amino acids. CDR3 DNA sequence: TGTGCCAGCAGCTTACAGCAGGGGGCCTACAATGAGCAGTTCTTC. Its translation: CASSLQQGAYNEQFF. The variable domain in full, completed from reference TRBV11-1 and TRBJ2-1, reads EAEVAQSPRYKITEKSQAVAFWCDPISGHATLYWYRQILGQGPELLVQFQDESVVDDSQLPKDRFSAERLKGVDSTLKIQPAELGDSAMYLCASSLQQGAYNEQFFGPGTRLTVL.

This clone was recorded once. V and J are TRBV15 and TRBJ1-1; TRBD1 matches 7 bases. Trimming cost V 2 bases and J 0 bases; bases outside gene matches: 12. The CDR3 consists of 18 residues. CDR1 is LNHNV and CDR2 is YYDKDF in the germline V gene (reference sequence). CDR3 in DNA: TGTGCCACCAGCAGAACCGATGGACAGGCAAACATGAACACTGAAGCTTTCTTT. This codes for CATSRTDGQANMNTEAFF.

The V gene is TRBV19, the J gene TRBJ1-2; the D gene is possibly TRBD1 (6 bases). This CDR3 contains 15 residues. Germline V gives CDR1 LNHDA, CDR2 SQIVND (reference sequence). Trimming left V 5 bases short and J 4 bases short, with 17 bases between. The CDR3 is CASSPDTQGGYGYTF. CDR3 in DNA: TGTGCCAGTAGTCCGGACACACAGGGTGGCTATGGCTACACCTTC.

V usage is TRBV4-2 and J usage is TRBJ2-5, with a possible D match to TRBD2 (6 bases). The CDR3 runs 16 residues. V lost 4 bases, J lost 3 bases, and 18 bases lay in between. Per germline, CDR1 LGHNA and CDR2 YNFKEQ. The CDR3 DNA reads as TGTGCCAGCAGCCGTGGTGTTAGCGGAGGGGAAGAGACCCAGTACTTC. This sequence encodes CASSRGVSGGEETQYF.

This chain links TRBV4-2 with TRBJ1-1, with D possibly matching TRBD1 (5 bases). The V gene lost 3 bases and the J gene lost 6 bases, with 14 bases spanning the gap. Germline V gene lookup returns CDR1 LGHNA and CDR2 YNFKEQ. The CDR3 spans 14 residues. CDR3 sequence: CASSQGRGVSEAFF. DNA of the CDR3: TGTGCCAGCAGCCAGGGGAGGGGTGTCTCTGAAGCTTTCTTT.

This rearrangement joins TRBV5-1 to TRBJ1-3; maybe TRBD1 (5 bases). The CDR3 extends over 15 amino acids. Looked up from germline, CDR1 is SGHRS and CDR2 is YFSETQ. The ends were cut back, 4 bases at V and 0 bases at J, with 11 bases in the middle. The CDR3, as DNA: TGCGCCAGCAGCACCACGGGGGGCTCTGGAAACACCATATATTTT. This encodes CASSTTGGSGNTIYF.

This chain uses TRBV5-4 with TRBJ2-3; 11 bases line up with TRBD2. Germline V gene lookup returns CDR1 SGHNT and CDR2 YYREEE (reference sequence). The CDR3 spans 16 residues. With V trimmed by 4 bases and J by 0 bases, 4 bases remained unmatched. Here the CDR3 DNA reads TGTGCCAGCAGCACGAGACTAGCGGGAAGCACAGATACGCAGTATTTT. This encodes CASSTRLAGSTDTQYF.